Sequencing of this T cell receptor beta chain was carried out in a study of blood T cell repertoires in COVID-19. Here immunoSEQ multiplex PCR was the method, and the copy in TCRdb shows in-frame clones only, minus some. The sample lists roughly 250,000 clones, more than 75% seen once, with roughly 3.3% in the top ten. V lost 3 bases, J lost 7 bases, and 13 bases lay in between. The CDR3 covers 13 residues. Germline CDR1 reads LNHDA; CDR2 reads SQIVND (reference sequence). The chain employs TRBV19 and TRBJ2-7, with D perhaps TRBD1 (5 bases). Source material: PBMCs or T cells enriched from blood (not recorded which). The receptor was derived from a woman in her 40s with acute COVID-19. The CDR3 bases are TGTGCCAGTAGTATGGACAAGGGGTATGAGCAGTACTTC. Residues: CASSMDKGYEQYF.